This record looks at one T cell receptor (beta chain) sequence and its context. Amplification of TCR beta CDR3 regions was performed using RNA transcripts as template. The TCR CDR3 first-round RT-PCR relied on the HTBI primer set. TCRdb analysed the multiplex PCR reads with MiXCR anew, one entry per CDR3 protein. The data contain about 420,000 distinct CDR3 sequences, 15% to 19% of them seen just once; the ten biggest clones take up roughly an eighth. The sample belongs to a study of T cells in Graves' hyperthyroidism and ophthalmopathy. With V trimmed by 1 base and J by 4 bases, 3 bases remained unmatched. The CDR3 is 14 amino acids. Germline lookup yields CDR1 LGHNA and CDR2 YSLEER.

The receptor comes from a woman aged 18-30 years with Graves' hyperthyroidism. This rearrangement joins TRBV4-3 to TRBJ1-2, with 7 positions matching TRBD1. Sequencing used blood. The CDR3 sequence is CASSQGRGGYGYTF. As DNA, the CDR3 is TGCGCCAGCAGCCAAGGCAGGGGGGGCTATGGCTACACCTTC.